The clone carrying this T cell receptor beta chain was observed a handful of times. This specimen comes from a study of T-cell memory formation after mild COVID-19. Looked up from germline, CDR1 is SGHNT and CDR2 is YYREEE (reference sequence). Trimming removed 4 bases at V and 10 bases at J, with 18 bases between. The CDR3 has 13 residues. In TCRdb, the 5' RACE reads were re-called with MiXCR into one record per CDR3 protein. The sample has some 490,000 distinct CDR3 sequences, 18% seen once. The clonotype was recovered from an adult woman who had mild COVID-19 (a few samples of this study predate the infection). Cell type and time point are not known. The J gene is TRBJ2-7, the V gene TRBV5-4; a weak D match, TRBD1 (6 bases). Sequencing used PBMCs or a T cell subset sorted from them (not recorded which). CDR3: CASSTDQQGPQYF. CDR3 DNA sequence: TGTGCCAGCAGCACGGATCAACAGGGACCTCAGTACTTC.